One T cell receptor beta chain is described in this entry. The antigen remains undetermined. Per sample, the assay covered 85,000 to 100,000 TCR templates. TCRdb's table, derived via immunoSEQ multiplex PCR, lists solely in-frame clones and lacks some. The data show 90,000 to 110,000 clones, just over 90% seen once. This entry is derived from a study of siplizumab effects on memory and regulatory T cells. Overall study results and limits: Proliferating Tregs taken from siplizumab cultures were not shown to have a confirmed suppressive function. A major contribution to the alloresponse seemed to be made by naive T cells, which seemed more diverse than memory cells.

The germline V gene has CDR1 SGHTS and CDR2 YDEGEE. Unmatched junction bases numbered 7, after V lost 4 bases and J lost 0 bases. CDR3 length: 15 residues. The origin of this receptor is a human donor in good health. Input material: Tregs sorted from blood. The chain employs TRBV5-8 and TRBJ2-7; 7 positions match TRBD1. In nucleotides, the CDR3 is TGTGCCAGCAGCAAAACAGGGGTTCTCTCCTACGAGCAGTACTTC. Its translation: CASSKTGVLSYEQYF. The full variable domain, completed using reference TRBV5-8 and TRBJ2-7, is EAGVTQSPTHLIKTRGQQATLRCSPISGHTSVYWYQQALGLGLQFLLWYDEGEERNRGNFPPRFSGRQFPNYSSELNVNALELEDSALYLCASSKTGVLSYEQYFGPGTRLTVT.